The clone carrying this T cell receptor (beta chain) occurred a few times. Its antigen is not known. The source of the sample is a study of CD8+ T cells in alopecia areata. Germline assignment: CDR1 SQVTM and CDR2 ANQGSEA. This CDR3 has 14 residues. J gave up 5 bases and V 6 bases, and 12 bases lay outside the gene matches. After isolation, RNA underwent reverse transcription to generate cDNA as the sequencing template. Some clones are missing from TCRdb's copy, which holds only in-frame ones; the method was immunoSEQ multiplex PCR. The sample lists 90,000 to 150,000 clones, around 53% seen once, with about 0.5% in the top ten. The treatment: oral pan-JAK inhibitor, 5-10 mg twice daily. Broader study findings: Within the top 100, expanded CD8+ clones significantly decreased with tofacitinib, as did scalp clonality.

The genes are TRBV29-1 and TRBJ2-7; TRBD2 matches at 8 bases. Material: CD4+ T cells sorted from blood, obtained at week 4, from a patient treated with tofacitinib. The receptor's source is a human donor with alopecia areata. CDR3 residues: CSVLTGTSINEQYF. CDR3 nucleotide sequence: TGCAGCGTCCTAACCGGGACTAGTATTAACGAGCAGTACTTC.